Each of the 26 T cell receptor beta chains below was sequenced from the same sample in a study of CDR3 diversity in severe acne. TCRdb itself ran the PCR reads through MiXCR, one entry per CDR3 protein. The sample has roughly 100,000 distinct CDR3 sequences, around 56% seen once. Sequenced material: blood. The receptors were gathered from a male donor with acne.

This clonotype was detected a few times. The V gene is TRBV7-9, the J gene TRBJ1-3, with D possibly being TRBD1 (5 bases). Germline V gene lookup returns CDR1 SEHNR and CDR2 FQNEAQ (reference sequence). Between the trimmed V and J ends, which lost 8 bases and 1 base, there was a span of 9 bases. There are 13 residues in the CDR3. DNA of the CDR3: TGTGCCAGCGGCGGGGGTTCTGGAAACACCATATATTTT. Protein product: CASGGGSGNTIYF.

Turning to this clonotype: The CDR3 does not close with the conserved phenylalanine or tryptophan, likely indicating a read error. As DNA, the CDR3 is TGCAGCGTGGGCGCCGCCTCTCGTCGCACAGATACGCAGTATTCT. It encodes CSVGAASRRTDTQYS. The V and J genes are TRBV29-1 and TRBJ2-3; D is undetermined. Germline V gene lookup returns CDR1 SQVTM and CDR2 ANQGSEA. V was clipped by 6 bases and J by 1 base, with 17 bases between them. The CDR3 spans 15 residues.

The rearrangement joins TRBV24-1 to TRBJ2-2, with TRBD2 matching 14 bases. The V segment lost 1 base and the J segment 3 bases; nucleotides outside the gene matches: 3. Germline V gives CDR1 KGHDR, CDR2 SFDVKD. CDR3 length: 18 residues. The CDR3 DNA sequence: TGTGCCACCAGTGATTTAGGGACTAGCGGGAGATACACCGGGGAGCTGTTTTTT. Its protein product is CATSDLGTSGRYTGELFF.

The chain recombines TRBV28 with TRBJ1-1; D is ambiguous. Germline V CDR1 and CDR2: MDHEN, SYDVKM. The CDR3 length is 13 residues. The V end was cut by 5 bases, the J end by 1 base, with 8 bases between. As DNA, the CDR3 is TGTGCCAGCAGTATTCAGGCGAACACTGAAGCTTTCTTT. Translating gives CASSIQANTEAFF.

The chain recombines TRBV20-1 with TRBJ2-1; 13 bases fit TRBD2. Germline assignment: CDR1 DFQATT and CDR2 SNEGSKA (reference sequence). V shed 1 base and J 7 bases; nucleotides not matched to a gene: 1. This CDR3 is built from 14 residues. DNA of the CDR3: TGCAGTGCTAGAGGGACTAGCGGGAGTAATGAGCAGTTCTTC. Encoded protein: CSARGTSGSNEQFF.

The J gene is TRBJ1-1, the V gene TRBV18, with D maybe TRBD1 (6 bases). The length of the CDR3 is 13 residues. From germline, CDR1 is KGHSH and CDR2 LQKENI. V was pared by 6 bases and J by 4 bases, with 12 bases between. CDR3 DNA: TGTGCCAGCTCTCTTACAGGGACCACTGAAGCTTTCTTT. It translates to CASSLTGTTEAFF.

The gene calls are TRBV13 and TRBJ2-7; D is undetermined. CDR3 length: 16 amino acids. The V end lost 5 bases, the J end lost 0 bases, and 17 bases lay between the germline ends. Germline V CDR1 and CDR2: PRHDT, FYEKMQ (reference sequence). The CDR3 spells CASSRSPYPGSYEQYF. The CDR3, as DNA: TGTGCCAGCAGCCGCAGCCCTTACCCGGGCTCCTACGAGCAGTACTTC.

This clonotype was detected ten times or more. The genes are TRBV7-2 and TRBJ1-6; the D gene is possibly TRBD1 (6 bases). The V gene's germline CDR1 is SGHTA and CDR2 FQGNSA. Trimming cost V 5 bases and J 10 bases, with 21 bases left between them. The CDR3 has 16 residues. CDR3 nucleotides: TGTGCCAGCAGCAGAAAAAACGGGGTCGGGGGCTCACCCCTCCACTTT. Translating it yields CASSRKNGVGGSPLHF. Full variable domain (rest looked up from reference TRBV7-2 and TRBJ1-6): GAGVSQSPSNKVTEKGKDVELRCDPISGHTALYWYRQSLGQGLEFLIYFQGNSAPDKSGLPSDRFSAERTGGSVSTLTIQRTQQEDSAVYLCASSRKNGVGGSPLHFGNGTRLTVT.

This clonotype has a count of ten or more. This chain links TRBV5-1 with TRBJ1-2; no definite D call. The germline V gene encodes CDR1 SGHRS and CDR2 YFSETQ. There are 13 residues in the CDR3. With 0 bases removed from V and 4 bases from J, the gap between germline ends came to 7 bases. CDR3 loop: CASSLEGSYGYTF. The CDR3 DNA reads TGCGCCAGCAGCTTGGAGGGCAGCTATGGCTACACCTTC.

The rearrangement uses TRBV7-2 and TRBJ2-5; D call uncertain. Germline V lookup: CDR1 SGHTA, CDR2 FQGNSA. V was shortened by 3 bases and J by 2 bases, with 10 bases between the two germline ends. CDR3 size: 14 residues. In DNA, the CDR3 is TGTGCCAGCAGCTTGGGCCTTCAACAAGAGACCCAGTACTTC. Translated: CASSLGLQQETQYF.

The rearrangement joins TRBV24-1 to TRBJ1-5; a possible D gene is TRBD1 (5 bases). This CDR3 region has 12 residues. V shed 4 bases and J shed 9 bases, with 9 bases lying between them. Germline CDR1 KGHDR, CDR2 SFDVKD. This chain's CDR3 is CATSEGGGPQHF. CDR3 bases: TGTGCCACCAGTGAGGGGGGAGGGCCCCAGCATTTT.

A note on this clonotype: The junction departs from the called germline gene at one end, perhaps through a read error. The J gene is TRBJ1-1, the V gene TRBV25-1; weak D call: TRBD1 (5 bases). The CDR3 covers 14 residues. Germline V lookup: CDR1 MGHDK, CDR2 SYGVNS. The CDR3 here is CATSEGQGNTEAFF. In nucleotides, the CDR3 is TGTGCCACCAGTGAAGGGCAGGGAAACACTGAAGCTTTCTTT.

This clonotype was recorded once. Written as DNA, the CDR3 is TGTGCCATCCCGGGACTAGCGGGAGGACATGAGCAGTTCTTC. Translating gives CAIPGLAGGHEQFF. The chain joins TRBV25-1 to TRBJ2-1, with TRBD2 matching 15 bases. Germline V CDR1 and CDR2: MGHDK, SYGVNS. The CDR3 runs 14 residues. The J segment lost 8 bases and the V segment lost 10 bases, leaving 6 bases of the junction unmatched.

This clonotype was recorded only once. Possible read error: a much larger clone is one base away. The rearrangement links TRBV2 to TRBJ1-6; unclear D gene. CDR1 SNHLY and CDR2 FYNNEI come from the germline V gene. This CDR3 comprises 11 residues. With 6 bases removed from V and 9 bases from J, the gap between germline ends came to 6 bases. CDR3: CASSSLSPLHF. In DNA, the CDR3 is TGTGCCAGCAGCTCCCTTTCACCCCTCCACTTT.

The CDR3 loop reads CASSLAFGQAGGRANVLTF. The DNA of the CDR3 is TGTGCCAGCAGCTTAGCGTTTGGACAGGCAGGCGGTAGGGCCAACGTCCTGACTTTC. The chain carries TRBV7-8 and TRBJ2-6; 7 bases agree with TRBD1. CDR1 and CDR2 from the germline V gene are SGHVS and FQNEAQ. This CDR3 contains 19 residues. The J segment lost 5 bases and the V segment lost 0 bases, leaving 13 bases of the junction unmatched.

The V and J genes are TRBV7-9 and TRBJ2-5, with D tentatively TRBD1 (5 bases). Germline CDR1 SEHNR, CDR2 FQNEAQ (reference sequence). Trimming pared 5 bases from V and 2 bases from J, leaving 18 bases between. The CDR3 sequence is 16 residues long. The CDR3 DNA is TGTGCCAGCAGCCAACCCCTGACAGACCGTCAAGAGACCCAGTACTTC. It encodes CASSQPLTDRQETQYF. The complete variable domain, with remaining parts taken from reference TRBV7-9 and TRBJ2-5, reads DTGVSQNPRHKITKRGQNVTFRCDPISEHNRLYWYRQTLGQGPEFLTYFQNEAQLEKSRLLSDRFSAERPKGSFSTLEIQRTEQGDSAMYLCASSQPLTDRQETQYFGPGTRLLVL.

The chain couples TRBV7-2 to TRBJ2-1; 9 nucleotides agree with TRBD2. The germline V gene encodes CDR1 SGHTA and CDR2 FQGNSA. Unmatched junction bases numbered 9, after V lost 5 bases and J lost 7 bases. This CDR3 is built from 15 residues. This CDR3 reads CASSGTGTSRNEQFF. The DNA of the CDR3 is TGTGCCAGCAGCGGAACCGGGACTAGCAGAAATGAGCAGTTCTTC.

This clonotype was detected ten times or more. The CDR3, as DNA: TGTGCCAGCAGTCGGACAGAACAAGGGCCCCAGCATTTT. It encodes CASSRTEQGPQHF. V and J are TRBV12-3 or TRBV12-4 and TRBJ1-5; the D gene is possibly TRBD1 (6 bases). V was shortened by 5 bases and J by 9 bases, with 14 bases between the two germline ends. This CDR3 is 13 amino acids long.

The chain combines TRBV25-1 with TRBJ2-6, with 8 bases matching TRBD1. After removal of 3 bases from V and 10 bases from J, the junction contained 8 bases not matched to a gene. The CDR3 extends over 15 amino acids. Germline values: CDR1 MGHDK, CDR2 SYGVNS. As DNA, the CDR3 is TGTGCCAGCAGTGACAGGGGGCCTGGGGAGAACGTCCTGACTTTC. Its translation: CASSDRGPGENVLTF.

This clonotype was recorded at least ten times. This chain uses TRBV6-6 with TRBJ1-5, with 7 bases aligning to TRBD1. The CDR3 consists of 13 residues. J lost 5 bases, V lost 6 bases, and 4 bases had no gene match. Per the germline V gene, CDR1 is MNHNY and CDR2 is SVGAGI (reference sequence). CDR3 DNA sequence: TGTGCCAGCAGGGACAGGCTCCATCAGCCCCAGCATTTT. As protein: CASRDRLHQPQHF.

This clonotype was counted ten times or more. The V gene is TRBV7-2, the J gene TRBJ2-7, with 8 bases lining up with TRBD2. Germline assignment: CDR1 SGHTA and CDR2 FQGNSA. This CDR3 comprises 15 residues. Trimming at V came to 0 bases and at J to 4 bases, leaving 5 bases not matched to a gene. The CDR3 DNA reads TGTGCCAGCAGCTTAGCTGTCCGGGAGGGTTACGAGCAGTACTTC. Its protein is CASSLAVREGYEQYF.

This clonotype has just one count. The genes are TRBV15 and TRBJ1-2; a weak D match, TRBD1 (5 bases). Trimming pared 1 base from V and 2 bases from J, leaving 17 bases between. The CDR3 has 17 residues. Germline CDR1 reads LNHNV; CDR2 reads YYDKDF (reference sequence). The CDR3 sequence: CATSRGDFQGTNYGYTF. The CDR3, as DNA: TGTGCCACCAGCAGAGGCGATTTTCAGGGAACCAACTATGGCTACACCTTC.

V gene TRBV29-1 combines with J gene TRBJ1-1; D possibly corresponds to TRBD1 (5 bases). Germline V CDR1 and CDR2: SQVTM, ANQGSEA. The CDR3 sequence is 13 residues long. V lost 6 bases and J 1 base, leaving 12 bases between the germline ends. The CDR3 nucleotides are TGCAGCGTGGGGGGGACGGAGAACACTGAAGCTTTCTTT. This gives the protein CSVGGTENTEAFF.

This clonotype showed up just once. This may be a read error, as it is one base from a much larger clone. Here the CDR3 omits its conserved ending phenylalanine or tryptophan, so a read error is the likely source. V and J are TRBV20-1 and TRBJ1-4, with a tentative D call TRBD1 (6 bases). The CDR3 is made up of 15 amino acids. In germline, CDR1 is DFQATT, CDR2 SNEGSKA (reference sequence). With 3 bases removed from V and 4 bases from J, the gap between germline ends came to 15 bases. As DNA, the CDR3 is TGCAGTGCTAGGGTGTGGACAGCGGATAATGAAAAACTGTTTCTT. Translated, it gives CSARVWTADNEKLFL.

The gene calls are TRBV20-1 and TRBJ2-2; D gene uncertain. CDR3 length: 10 residues. V was pared by 6 bases and J by 5 bases, with 4 bases between. CDR1 is DFQATT and CDR2 is SNEGSKA in the germline V gene (reference sequence). As DNA, the CDR3 is TGCAGTGCCCTAACCGGGGAGCTGTTTTTT. This encodes CSALTGELFF.

This clonotype was picked up a small number of times. The chain has TRBV7-9 and TRBJ1-1; 10 bases map to TRBD1. This CDR3 is 14 amino acids long. V shed 2 bases and J 9 bases; nucleotides not matched to a gene: 6. Germline assignment: CDR1 SEHNR and CDR2 FQNEAQ (reference sequence). CDR3 nucleotide sequence: TGTGCCAGCAGCTTACCGGACAGGGGGGCGAAAGCTTTCTTT. Protein: CASSLPDRGAKAFF. The whole variable domain, remainder taken from reference TRBV7-9 and TRBJ1-1, is DTGVSQNPRHKITKRGQNVTFRCDPISEHNRLYWYRQTLGQGPEFLTYFQNEAQLEKSRLLSDRFSAERPKGSFSTLEIQRTEQGDSAMYLCASSLPDRGAKAFFGQGTRLTVV.